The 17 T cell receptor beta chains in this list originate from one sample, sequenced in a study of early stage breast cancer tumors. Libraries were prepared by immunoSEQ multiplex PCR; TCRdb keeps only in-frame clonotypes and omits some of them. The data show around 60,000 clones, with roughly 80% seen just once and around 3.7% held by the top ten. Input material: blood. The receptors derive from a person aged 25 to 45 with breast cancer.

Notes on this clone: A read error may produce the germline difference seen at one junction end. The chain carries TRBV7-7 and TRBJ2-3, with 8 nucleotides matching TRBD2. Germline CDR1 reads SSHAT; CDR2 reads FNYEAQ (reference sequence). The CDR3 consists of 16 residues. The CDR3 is CASSSEFGLAVDTQYF. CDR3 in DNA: TGTGCTAGCAGCTCAGAATTCGGACTAGCAGTAGATACGCAGTATTTT.

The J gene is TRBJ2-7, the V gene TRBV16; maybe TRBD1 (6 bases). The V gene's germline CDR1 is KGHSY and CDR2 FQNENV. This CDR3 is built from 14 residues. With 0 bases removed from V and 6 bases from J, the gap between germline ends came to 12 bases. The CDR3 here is CASSQSQQGPEQYF. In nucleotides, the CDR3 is TGTGCCAGCAGCCAATCGCAACAGGGACCCGAGCAGTACTTC.

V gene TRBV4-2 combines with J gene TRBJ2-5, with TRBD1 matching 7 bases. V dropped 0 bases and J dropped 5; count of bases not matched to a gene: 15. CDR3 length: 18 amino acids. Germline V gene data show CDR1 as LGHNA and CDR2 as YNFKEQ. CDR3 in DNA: TGTGCCAGCAGCCAAGAGCCGGGACAGAGCAACATCGGGGAGACCCAGTACTTC. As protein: CASSQEPGQSNIGETQYF.

The CDR3 DNA sequence: TGTGCCAGCAGCGGCTACCCGGGACAGAGTAATGAAAAACTGTTTTTT. This sequence encodes CASSGYPGQSNEKLFF. V usage is TRBV9 and J usage is TRBJ1-4; 7 bases are a match to TRBD1. The CDR3 loop spans 16 amino acids. With 3 bases clipped from V and 4 bases from J, the junction kept 9 bases outside the gene matches. Germline V gene lookup returns CDR1 SGDLS and CDR2 YYNGEE.

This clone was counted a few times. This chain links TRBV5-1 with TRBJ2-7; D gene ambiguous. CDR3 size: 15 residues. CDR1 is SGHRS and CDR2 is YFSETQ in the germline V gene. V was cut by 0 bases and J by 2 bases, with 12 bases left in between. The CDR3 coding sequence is TGCGCCAGCAGCTTGGCCGGCAGGACCCCCTACGAGCAGTACTTC. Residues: CASSLAGRTPYEQYF.

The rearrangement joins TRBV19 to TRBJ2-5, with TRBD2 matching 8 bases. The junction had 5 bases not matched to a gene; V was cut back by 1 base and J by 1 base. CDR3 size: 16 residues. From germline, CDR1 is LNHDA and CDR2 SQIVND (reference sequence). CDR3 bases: TGTGCCAGTAGTATAGGTACTAGCGGTGTCCAAGAGACCCAGTACTTC. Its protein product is CASSIGTSGVQETQYF. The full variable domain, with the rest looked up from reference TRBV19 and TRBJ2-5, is DGGITQSPKYLFRKEGQNVTLSCEQNLNHDAMYWYRQDPGQGLRLIYYSQIVNDFQKGDIAEGYSVSREKKESFPLTVTSAQKNPTAFYLCASSIGTSGVQETQYFGPGTRLLVL.

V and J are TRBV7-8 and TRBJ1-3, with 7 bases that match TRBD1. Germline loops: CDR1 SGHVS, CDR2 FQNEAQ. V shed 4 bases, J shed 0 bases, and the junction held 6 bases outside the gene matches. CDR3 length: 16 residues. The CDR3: CASSYRDRNSGNTIYF. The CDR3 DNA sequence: TGTGCCAGCAGCTATCGGGACAGAAACTCTGGAAACACCATATATTTT.

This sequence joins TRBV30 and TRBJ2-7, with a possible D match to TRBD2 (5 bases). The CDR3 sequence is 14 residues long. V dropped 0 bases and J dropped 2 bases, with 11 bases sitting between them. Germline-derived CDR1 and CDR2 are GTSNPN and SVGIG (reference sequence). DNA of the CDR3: TGTGCCTGGAGTGTAGGGCCGGGAACCTACGAGCAGTACTTC. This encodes CAWSVGPGTYEQYF.

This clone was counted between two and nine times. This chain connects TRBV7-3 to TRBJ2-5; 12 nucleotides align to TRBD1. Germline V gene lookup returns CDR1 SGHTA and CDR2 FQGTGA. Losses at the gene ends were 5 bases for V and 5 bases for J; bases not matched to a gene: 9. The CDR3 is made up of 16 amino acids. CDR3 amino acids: CASSPTGTGGIETQYF. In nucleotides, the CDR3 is TGTGCCAGCAGCCCCACCGGGACAGGGGGCATCGAGACCCAGTACTTC.

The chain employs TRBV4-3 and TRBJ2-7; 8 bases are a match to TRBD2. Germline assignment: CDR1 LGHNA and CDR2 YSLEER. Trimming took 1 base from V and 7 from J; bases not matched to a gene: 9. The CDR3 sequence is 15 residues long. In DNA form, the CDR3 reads TGCGCCAGCAGCCAAGGCTCGGGAGGGCCCGGGGAGCAGTACTTC. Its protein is CASSQGSGGPGEQYF.

The CDR3 coding sequence is TGTGCCAGCACAAGGACAGGGAACGGCTATGGCTACACCTTC. Protein: CASTRTGNGYGYTF. The chain is built from TRBV19 and TRBJ1-2; TRBD1 matches 8 bases. J gave up 4 bases and V 9 bases, and 10 bases lay outside the gene matches. CDR1 is LNHDA and CDR2 is SQIVND in the germline V gene (reference sequence). The CDR3 extends over 14 amino acids.

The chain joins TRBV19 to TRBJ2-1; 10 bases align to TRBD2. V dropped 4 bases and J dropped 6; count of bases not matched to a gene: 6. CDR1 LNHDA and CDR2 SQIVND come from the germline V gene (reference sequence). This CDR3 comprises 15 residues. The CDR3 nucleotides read TGTGCCAGTAGTAAGCTAGCGGGAGCTCTCAATGAGCAGTTCTTC. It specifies CASSKLAGALNEQFF.

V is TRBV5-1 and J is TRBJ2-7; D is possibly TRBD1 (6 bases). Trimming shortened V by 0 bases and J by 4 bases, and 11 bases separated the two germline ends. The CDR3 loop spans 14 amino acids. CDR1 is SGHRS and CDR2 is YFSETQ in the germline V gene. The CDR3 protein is CASSLGNREYEQYF. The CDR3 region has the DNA TGCGCCAGCAGCTTGGGGAACAGGGAATACGAGCAGTACTTC.

CDR3 sequence reads: CASSLQETNYGYTF. The CDR3 DNA is TGTGCCAGCAGCTTGCAGGAAACTAACTATGGCTACACCTTC. This chain connects TRBV7-9 to TRBJ1-2; D remains unclear. Germline V gives CDR1 SEHNR, CDR2 FQNEAQ (reference sequence). V gave up 3 bases and J gave up 0 bases, with 8 bases separating them. This CDR3 spans 14 amino acids.

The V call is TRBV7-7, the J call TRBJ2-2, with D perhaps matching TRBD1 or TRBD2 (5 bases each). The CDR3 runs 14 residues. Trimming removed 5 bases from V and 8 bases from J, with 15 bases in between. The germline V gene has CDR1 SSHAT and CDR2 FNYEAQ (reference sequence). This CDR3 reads CASSPDFQGGELFF. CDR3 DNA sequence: TGTGCCAGCAGCCCGGACTTCCAGGGTGGGGAGCTGTTTTTT. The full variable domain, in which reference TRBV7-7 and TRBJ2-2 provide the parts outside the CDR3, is GAGVSQSPRYKVTKRGQDVTLRCDPISSHATLYWYQQALGQGPEFLTYFNYEAQPDKSGLPSDRFSAERPEGSISTLTIQRTEQRDSAMYRCASSPDFQGGELFFGEGSRLTVL.

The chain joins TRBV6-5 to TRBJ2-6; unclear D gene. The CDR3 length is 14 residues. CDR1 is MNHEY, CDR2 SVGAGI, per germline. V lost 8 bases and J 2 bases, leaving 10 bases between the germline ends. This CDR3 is CASQTRTGANVLTF. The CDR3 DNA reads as TGTGCCAGCCAAACGCGAACTGGGGCCAACGTCCTGACTTTC.

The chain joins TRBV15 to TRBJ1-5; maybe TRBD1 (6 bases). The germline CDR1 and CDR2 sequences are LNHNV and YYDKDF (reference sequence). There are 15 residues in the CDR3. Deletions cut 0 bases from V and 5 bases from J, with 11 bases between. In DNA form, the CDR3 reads TGTGCCACCAGCAGAGATCCCGGGACACATCAGCCCCAGCATTTT. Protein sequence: CATSRDPGTHQPQHF.